Following are 5 T cell receptor beta chains from one sample sequenced in a study of shared clonotypes between healthy human individuals. CD45RO-negative cells were positively selected for CCR7, leaving out terminally differentiated effector memory CD45RA+ cells. Libraries were prepared by immunoSEQ multiplex PCR; TCRdb keeps only in-frame clonotypes and omits some of them. Of around 1.9 million clones listed, just over 90% are singletons. The specimen was naive CD8+ T cells from PBMCs. The receptor set was obtained from a man aged 18-30 years in good health. Some clones in this sample may be carry-over from other donors' samples.

V usage is TRBV27 and J usage is TRBJ2-7, with 9 nucleotides matching TRBD2. The CDR3 contains 15 residues. V lost 7 bases to trimming and J lost 2 bases; unmatched junction nucleotides: 9. CDR1 is MNHEY, CDR2 SMNVEV, per germline (reference sequence). CDR3 protein: CASTTSGLTPYEQYF. The CDR3 DNA reads as TGTGCCAGCACGACTAGCGGCCTAACCCCCTACGAGCAGTACTTC.

The chain has TRBV28 and TRBJ2-3; possible D gene TRBD2, 6 bases. The CDR3 runs to 15 residues. V lost 5 bases to trimming and J lost 3 bases, with 15 bases between them. Germline V gene sequence: CDR1 MDHEN, CDR2 SYDVKM. The CDR3 DNA reads as TGTGCCAGCAGTCCCACGGGGGACCTGACAGATACGCAGTATTTT. It encodes CASSPTGDLTDTQYF. The full variable domain, completed using reference TRBV28 and TRBJ2-3, is DVKVTQSSRYLVKRTGEKVFLECVQDMDHENMFWYRQDPGLGLRLIYFSYDVKMKEKGDIPEGYSVSREKKERFSLILESASTNQTSMYLCASSPTGDLTDTQYFGPGTRLTVL.

The chain couples TRBV19 to TRBJ1-2, with 7 bases lining up with TRBD1. With V trimmed by 3 bases and J by 4 bases, 11 bases remained unmatched. CDR1 is LNHDA and CDR2 is SQIVND in the germline V gene (reference sequence). The CDR3 has 16 amino acids. The CDR3 region is CASSIPGTVYLYGYTF. In nucleotides, the CDR3 is TGTGCCAGTAGTATCCCCGGGACAGTATACCTCTATGGCTACACCTTC. Drawing the rest from reference TRBV19 and TRBJ1-2, the complete variable domain is DGGITQSPKYLFRKEGQNVTLSCEQNLNHDAMYWYRQDPGQGLRLIYYSQIVNDFQKGDIAEGYSVSREKKESFPLTVTSAQKNPTAFYLCASSIPGTVYLYGYTFGSGTRLTVV.

The chain recombines TRBV7-6 with TRBJ2-5; 10 bases line up with TRBD1. The CDR3 loop spans 16 amino acids. CDR1 and CDR2 from the germline V gene are SGHVS and FNYEAQ. The V and J ends lost 4 bases and 5 bases, in that order; junction bases with no gene match: 10. DNA of the CDR3: TGTGCCAGCAGCTCCTCGGGGGGGACAGGGGCCGAGACCCAGTACTTC. Translation gives CASSSSGGTGAETQYF.

The CDR3 reads CASSEVTGGWEQYF. The CDR3 bases are TGTGCCAGCAGTGAAGTGACAGGGGGCTGGGAGCAGTACTTC. The rearrangement links TRBV6-1 to TRBJ2-7; 10 positions agree with TRBD1. With 1 base clipped from V and 7 bases from J, the junction kept 4 bases outside the gene matches. Germline CDR1 is MNHNS and CDR2 is SASEGT. The CDR3 length is 14 residues.